Below, 27 T cell receptor beta chains from the same sample are listed, as sequenced in a study of T cells in Graves' hyperthyroidism and ophthalmopathy. TCR beta CDR3 regions were amplified from RNA. Initially, a first-round RT-PCR of the TCR CDR3 employed the HTBI primer set. In TCRdb, the multiplex PCR reads were re-called with MiXCR into one record per CDR3 protein. The sample shows around 60,000 distinct CDR3 sequences, around half of them seen only once. The sequenced sample was blood. These receptors were collected from a woman aged 25 to 39 with Graves' ophthalmopathy.

V usage is TRBV7-9 and J usage is TRBJ1-1; no reliable D call. Trimming left V 5 bases short and J 5 bases short, with 15 bases between. The length of the CDR3 is 14 residues. From germline, CDR1 is SEHNR and CDR2 FQNEAQ (reference sequence). CDR3 protein: CASSAPGGETEAFF. Written as DNA, the CDR3 is TGTGCCAGCAGCGCACCGGGAGGAGAGACTGAAGCTTTCTTT.

This clonotype was seen repeatedly, ten times or more. The chain couples TRBV7-3 to TRBJ2-7; D is uncertain. Per germline, CDR1 SGHTA and CDR2 FQGTGA. Trimming removed 4 bases from V and 6 bases from J, with 16 bases in between. This CDR3 spans 14 amino acids. The CDR3 DNA reads TGTGCCAGCAGCTCTCTCCTGAACATGGGCGAGCAGTACTTC. Its protein product is CASSSLLNMGEQYF.

The chain links TRBV30 to TRBJ2-7; 7 bases are shared with TRBD2. Germline V gives CDR1 GTSNPN, CDR2 SVGIG (reference sequence). This CDR3 is built from 15 residues. The junction had 9 bases not matched to a gene; V was cut back by 2 bases and J by 2 bases. The CDR3 protein is CAWSRGGVAPYEQYF. The CDR3, as DNA: TGTGCCTGGAGTAGGGGAGGGGTGGCCCCCTACGAGCAGTACTTC.

V and J are TRBV7-8 and TRBJ2-5, with 12 bases identical to TRBD2. This CDR3 comprises 15 residues. Germline V gives CDR1 SGHVS, CDR2 FQNEAQ. V trimming: 5 bases; J trimming: 7 bases; junction bases outside the gene matches: 8. CDR3 in DNA: TGTGCCAGCAGCCCGACTAGCGGGAGCGGCGGGACCCAGTACTTC. Protein: CASSPTSGSGGTQYF.

In its sample, this clonotype was seen many times. V is TRBV7-2 and J is TRBJ2-1; 10 bases match TRBD2. The CDR3 is 14 residues long. The V segment lost 5 bases and the J segment 10 bases; nucleotides outside the gene matches: 8. Germline CDR1 and CDR2: SGHTA and FQGNSA. CDR3 in DNA: TGTGCCAGCAGCAGCAGCGGGAGGGCCGGAGAGCAGTTCTTC. Encoded protein: CASSSSGRAGEQFF.

The rearrangement uses TRBV20-1 and TRBJ2-7; possible D gene TRBD1, 6 bases. The CDR3 is 11 residues long. V lost 4 bases, J lost 9 bases, and 13 bases lay in between. Germline values: CDR1 DFQATT, CDR2 SNEGSKA (reference sequence). The chain's CDR3 is CSATRGEWQYF. The DNA of the CDR3 is TGCAGTGCTACCAGGGGCGAGTGGCAGTACTTC.

With respect to this clonotype: One end of the junction does not line up with germline, which may come from a read error. The genes are TRBV19 and TRBJ2-7; 7 bases are shared with TRBD2. This CDR3 comprises 16 residues. Germline V gene sequence: CDR1 LNHDA, CDR2 SQIVND (reference sequence). The CDR3 coding sequence is TGTGCCAGTTGGGCGGGACTAACGATGAACACCGGGGAGCTGTACTTC. Residues: CASWAGLTMNTGELYF.

The DNA of the CDR3 is TGTGCCAGCAGTTTGGGACAGGGCCCTTTTCGCTGTGAGCAGTTCTTC. Its translation: CASSLGQGPFRCEQFF. V usage is TRBV7-3 and J usage is TRBJ2-1, with 9 bases identical to TRBD1. V shed 6 bases and J 9 bases; nucleotides not matched to a gene: 15. This CDR3 spans 16 amino acids. Germline V gene lookup returns CDR1 SGHTA and CDR2 FQGTGA.

This clonotype occurred many times. The chain employs TRBV28 and TRBJ2-7; 13 nucleotides agree with TRBD2. Germline-derived CDR1 and CDR2 are MDHEN and SYDVKM. This CDR3 region has 16 residues. V trimming: 2 bases; J trimming: 4 bases; junction bases outside the gene matches: 5. CDR3 nucleotides: TGTGCCAGCAGTTTAGGGACTAGCGGGATGGGGTACGAGCAGTACTTC. Translation: CASSLGTSGMGYEQYF.

The V gene is TRBV10-3, the J gene TRBJ2-7; 9 bases agree with TRBD2. Germline CDR1 ENHRY, CDR2 SYGVKD. The V gene end was trimmed by 6 bases and the J gene end by 0 bases; junction bases not matched to a gene: 9. The CDR3 length is 16 residues. This CDR3 is CAIRREGRGGSYEQYF. CDR3 DNA sequence: TGTGCCATCAGGCGGGAGGGCAGGGGGGGCTCCTACGAGCAGTACTTC.

This chain's CDR3 is CAITEGIPDTQYF. The CDR3 nucleotides read TGTGCCATCACCGAGGGGATCCCAGATACGCAGTATTTT. The V and J genes are TRBV10-3 and TRBJ2-3; D is possibly TRBD1 or TRBD2 (5 bases each). The germline V gene has CDR1 ENHRY and CDR2 SYGVKD. Deletions cut 7 bases from V and 4 bases from J, with 12 bases between. The CDR3 covers 13 residues.

On this clonotype: The CDR3 carries no conserved terminal phenylalanine or tryptophan, so it likely arises from a read error. The gene calls are TRBV11-2 and TRBJ1-2; D gene ambiguous. The CDR3 extends over 12 amino acids. The germline V gene encodes CDR1 SGHAT and CDR2 FQNNGV. The CDR3 region is CASGLEGDGYTV. In nucleotides, the CDR3 is TGTGCCAGCGGCTTAGAGGGCGATGGCTACACCGTC.

Concerning this clonotype itself: Since no conserved phenylalanine or tryptophan closes the CDR3, a read error is the likely cause. The V call is TRBV7-2, the J call TRBJ2-3; D gene uncertain. Germline V CDR1 and CDR2: SGHTA, FQGNSA. CDR3 length equals 13 residues. CDR3 in amino acids: CGSSFSSTDTQYL. The CDR3 nucleotides are TGTGGCAGCAGCTTCTCTAGCACAGATACGCAGTATCTT.

This clonotype appeared many times. The CDR3: CARPTGFIGHMNTEAFF. The CDR3 DNA follows: TGTGCCAGACCGACAGGGTTCATCGGACACATGAACACTGAAGCTTTCTTT. The gene calls are TRBV19 and TRBJ1-1; TRBD1 matches 7 bases. The CDR3 spans 17 residues. Germline CDR1 LNHDA, CDR2 SQIVND (reference sequence). Trimming took 9 bases from V and 0 from J; bases not matched to a gene: 16. Together with reference TRBV19 and TRBJ1-1, the CDR3 gives the full variable domain: DGGITQSPKYLFRKEGQNVTLSCEQNLNHDAMYWYRQDPGQGLRLIYYSQIVNDFQKGDIAEGYSVSREKKESFPLTVTSAQKNPTAFYLCARPTGFIGHMNTEAFFGQGTRLTVV.

This clonotype rates as medium-sized. This chain joins TRBV24-1 and TRBJ2-5, with 9 nucleotides matching TRBD1. V lost 3 bases to trimming and J lost 3 bases; unmatched junction nucleotides: 4. CDR1 is KGHDR, CDR2 SFDVKD, per germline. The CDR3 is made up of 15 amino acids. The CDR3 DNA is TGTGCCACCAGTGATGGGACAGGGTTTAAAGAGACCCAGTACTTC. This translates into CATSDGTGFKETQYF.

This clonotype was found a few times. The gene calls are TRBV3-1 and TRBJ2-2, with 7 bases matching TRBD1. This CDR3 contains 15 residues. The V gene end was trimmed by 2 bases and the J gene end by 7 bases; junction bases not matched to a gene: 7. Germline values: CDR1 LGHDT, CDR2 YNNKEL (reference sequence). CDR3 region: CASSQTTGIGGELFF. The CDR3 DNA reads as TGTGCCAGCAGCCAAACGACAGGGATAGGCGGGGAGCTGTTTTTT.

This clonotype was seen ten or more times. The rearrangement joins TRBV28 to TRBJ1-2, with 12 bases aligning to TRBD1. V lost 7 bases to trimming and J lost 3 bases; unmatched junction nucleotides: 3. The CDR3 contains 14 residues. Germline CDR1 reads MDHEN; CDR2 reads SYDVKM. CDR3 in amino acids: CASTGDRGHYGYTF. The CDR3, as DNA: TGTGCCAGCACCGGGGACAGGGGGCACTATGGCTACACCTTC.

The sample holds many counts of this clonotype. V is TRBV2 and J is TRBJ2-1; D gene unclear. The CDR3 loop spans 11 amino acids. V was trimmed by 5 bases and J by 6 bases, leaving 5 bases between them. Per germline, CDR1 SNHLY and CDR2 FYNNEI. The CDR3 bases are TGTGCCAGCAGTAGCGCCAATGAGCAGTTCTTC. Translated, it gives CASSSANEQFF.

V and J are TRBV20-1 and TRBJ1-2; 8 bases match TRBD1. Looked up from germline, CDR1 is DFQATT and CDR2 is SNEGSKA (reference sequence). Trimming took 2 bases from V and 8 from J; bases not matched to a gene: 16. CDR3 size: 16 residues. The CDR3 DNA follows: TGCAGTGCTAGAACGCCGGGACAGGAAACTTTCGTGGGCTACACCTTC. It specifies CSARTPGQETFVGYTF.

This clonotype was observed a few times. V and J are TRBV30 and TRBJ2-3; D is unresolved. The ends were cut back, 0 bases at V and 1 base at J, with 5 bases in the middle. Germline V gene lookup returns CDR1 GTSNPN and CDR2 SVGIG (reference sequence). This CDR3 contains 13 residues. The CDR3 protein is CAWSVRGTDTQYF. The DNA of the CDR3 is TGTGCCTGGAGTGTAAGAGGCACAGATACGCAGTATTTT.

The chain links TRBV20-1 to TRBJ1-1; D is perhaps TRBD1 (5 bases). This CDR3 contains 14 residues. V shed 5 bases and J shed 5 bases, with 18 bases lying between them. The germline gives CDR1 DFQATT, CDR2 SNEGSKA (reference sequence). The CDR3 loop is CSAGTGRGRTEAFF. CDR3 coding DNA: TGCAGTGCTGGAACAGGAAGGGGCCGTACTGAAGCTTTCTTT.

This clonotype was seen at least ten times. In DNA, the CDR3 is TGTGCCAGCAGCCAAGATCGTGGACTAGCGGGAACCGGGGGGCAGTTCTTC. Its protein is CASSQDRGLAGTGGQFF. The chain employs TRBV9 and TRBJ2-1, with 12 bases aligning to TRBD2. The V gene's germline CDR1 is SGDLS and CDR2 YYNGEE. This CDR3 has 17 amino acids. Unmatched junction bases numbered 17, after V lost 4 bases and J lost 12 bases.

This clonotype was picked up many times. The V call is TRBV6-5, the J call TRBJ2-2; D is unclear. The CDR3 is 15 residues long. With 0 bases removed from V and 5 bases from J, the gap between germline ends came to 10 bases. Germline lookup yields CDR1 MNHEY and CDR2 SVGAGI. The CDR3 region is CASSYSGSYTGELFF. The DNA for the CDR3 is TGTGCCAGCAGTTACTCTGGCAGTTATACCGGGGAGCTGTTTTTT.

V and J are TRBV19 and TRBJ1-1; a weak D match, TRBD1 (6 bases). Germline V gene data show CDR1 as LNHDA and CDR2 as SQIVND (reference sequence). This CDR3 spans 15 amino acids. V lost 4 bases and J lost 1, with 13 bases in between. CDR3 in DNA: TGTGCCAGTAGTAGGACGACAGGCGGGAACACTGAAGCTTTCTTT. Its protein product is CASSRTTGGNTEAFF.

The J gene is TRBJ1-2, the V gene TRBV7-9; D is perhaps TRBD1 (6 bases). The CDR3 has 14 amino acids. Trimming pared 5 bases from V and 2 bases from J, leaving 12 bases between. Germline CDR1 reads SEHNR; CDR2 reads FQNEAQ (reference sequence). DNA of the CDR3: TGTGCCAGCAGCGTACGACAGGTGAACTATGGCTACACCTTC. Residues: CASSVRQVNYGYTF.

The V gene is TRBV7-9, the J gene TRBJ1-3; D remains ambiguous. With 2 bases removed from V and 8 bases from J, the gap between germline ends came to 13 bases. This CDR3 has 14 amino acids. CDR1 and CDR2 (germline): SEHNR, FQNEAQ (reference sequence). The CDR3 DNA sequence: TGTGCCAGCAGCTTAACAGACTATGGCTACACCATATATTTT. Translating it yields CASSLTDYGYTIYF.

This chain connects TRBV9 to TRBJ1-2, with 8 bases aligning to TRBD1. CDR3 length: 12 residues. Germline V gene lookup returns CDR1 SGDLS and CDR2 YYNGEE. J was trimmed by 8 bases and V by 3 bases; bases with no gene match: 3. Here the CDR3 reads CASSGTGRGYTF. The CDR3 nucleotides read TGTGCCAGCAGCGGGACAGGGAGAGGCTACACCTTC.